A single sample gave rise to the 32 T cell receptor beta chains below, sequenced in a study of human T cells and chemical hapten exposure. TCRdb itself ran the RACE reads through MiXCR, one entry per CDR3 protein. Of about 80,000 distinct CDR3 sequences listed, 14% are singletons. Time point specified: pre-sensitization, week 0. Treatment: therapeutic diphenylcyclopropenone sensitization with weekly scalp DPC. Source: whole blood, taken in connection with sensitization to the hapten diphenylcyclopropenone (DPC). These receptors came from a woman between 50 and 59 years old with alopecia areata. Some clones in this sample may be carry-over from other donors' samples.

This clonotype was found a few times. The chain links TRBV28 to TRBJ1-6; D unresolved. The germline V gene has CDR1 MDHEN and CDR2 SYDVKM. V was shortened by 6 bases and J by 6 bases, with 6 bases between the two germline ends. The CDR3 runs 12 residues. The CDR3 reads CASRLTNSPLHF. The DNA for the CDR3 is TGTGCCAGCAGGCTGACTAATTCACCCCTCCACTTT.

The chain is built from TRBV4-3 and TRBJ2-3; TRBD2 might be the D (6 bases). The germline CDR1 and CDR2 sequences are LGHNA and YSLEER. Trimming took 0 bases from V and 6 from J, leaving 28 bases between them. The CDR3 covers 20 residues. The CDR3 protein is CASSQDQPHLSWRAGDTQYF. The CDR3 bases are TGCGCCAGCAGCCAAGATCAGCCCCACTTGAGCTGGAGGGCCGGGGATACGCAGTATTTT.

The V gene is TRBV28, the J gene TRBJ2-1; D gene uncertain. The CDR3 is made up of 10 amino acids. The V gene's germline CDR1 is MDHEN and CDR2 SYDVKM. V lost 10 bases, J lost 7 bases, and 8 bases lay in between. Written as DNA, the CDR3 is TGTGCCACCCTGGGAAATGAGCAGTTCTTC. It translates to CATLGNEQFF.

The V call is TRBV20-1, the J call TRBJ1-1; no reliable D call. This CDR3 has 12 residues. From germline, CDR1 is DFQATT and CDR2 SNEGSKA (reference sequence). V lost 3 bases to trimming and J lost 3 bases, with 8 bases between them. CDR3 region: CSARGWDTEAFF. The CDR3 nucleotides read TGCAGTGCTAGGGGCTGGGACACTGAAGCTTTCTTT.

This clonotype was found many times. CDR3 region: CSARDGGPRVFEQYF. CDR3 coding DNA: TGCAGTGCTAGAGATGGAGGGCCACGTGTTTTCGAGCAGTACTTC. The chain couples TRBV20-1 to TRBJ2-7; D may be TRBD2 (6 bases). V lost 0 bases and J 6 bases, leaving 18 bases between the germline ends. CDR3 length: 15 amino acids. The germline CDR1 and CDR2 sequences are DFQATT and SNEGSKA (reference sequence).

This chain joins TRBV12-3 or TRBV12-4 and TRBJ2-7; the D is unclear. Deletions cut 2 bases from V and 4 bases from J, with 6 bases between. The CDR3 length is 12 residues. Here the CDR3 DNA reads TGTGCCAGCAGTTTATTCTTGTACGAGCAGTACTTC. It specifies CASSLFLYEQYF.

This clonotype was recorded at least ten times. V gene TRBV28 combines with J gene TRBJ1-4, with a weak D call TRBD1 (5 bases). The CDR3 is 11 residues long. V was clipped by 6 bases and J by 9 bases, with 8 bases between them. The germline V gene has CDR1 MDHEN and CDR2 SYDVKM. The CDR3 sequence is CASRHRKKLFF. CDR3 DNA sequence: TGTGCCAGCAGACACAGGAAAAAACTGTTTTTT.

V and J are TRBV6-2 or TRBV6-3 and TRBJ1-4, with TRBD1 matching 11 bases. V was clipped by 8 bases and J by 7 bases; unmatched bases: 6. Germline CDR1 MNHEY, CDR2 SVGEGT. This CDR3 is built from 14 residues. CDR3 amino acids: CASCSGTGGEKLFF. CDR3 nucleotide sequence: TGTGCCAGCTGTTCCGGGACAGGGGGTGAAAAACTGTTTTTT.

The chain is built from TRBV7-2 and TRBJ1-1; 7 nucleotides match TRBD1. Germline CDR1 is SGHTA and CDR2 is FQGNSA. The J segment lost 0 bases and the V segment lost 5 bases, leaving 6 bases of the junction unmatched. This CDR3 is built from 15 residues. The CDR3 region is CASSANRGMNTEAFF. The DNA of the CDR3 is TGTGCCAGCAGCGCCAACAGGGGAATGAACACTGAAGCTTTCTTT.

J is TRBJ1-4 and V is TRBV2; TRBD1 is a possible D gene (6 bases). Germline values: CDR1 SNHLY, CDR2 FYNNEI. The CDR3 length is 13 residues. V was pared by 6 bases and J by 7 bases, with 12 bases between. The CDR3 DNA follows: TGTGCCAGCAGAAACAGGGAACGTGAAAAACTGTTTTTT. It specifies CASRNREREKLFF.

There are a few counts of this clonotype. The chain has TRBV3-1 and TRBJ2-2, with D unresolved. Germline loops: CDR1 LGHDT, CDR2 YNNKEL (reference sequence). This CDR3 region has 14 residues. V lost 3 bases and J 3 bases, leaving 8 bases between the germline ends. As DNA, the CDR3 is TGTGCCAGCAGCCACAGTGTATACACCGGGGAGCTGTTTTTT. Its protein product is CASSHSVYTGELFF. The whole variable domain, filled in from reference TRBV3-1 and TRBJ2-2, reads DTAVSQTPKYLVTQMGNDKSIKCEQNLGHDTMYWYKQDSKKFLKIMFSYNNKELIINETVPNRFSPKSPDKAHLNLHINSLELGDSAVYFCASSHSVYTGELFFGEGSRLTVL.

This clonotype was seen a few times. The V call is TRBV7-2, the J call TRBJ1-5; D gene unclear. The V gene's germline CDR1 is SGHTA and CDR2 FQGNSA. The V end lost 2 bases, the J end lost 2 bases, and 7 bases lay between the germline ends. The CDR3 has 14 residues. The CDR3 DNA reads as TGTGCCAGCAGCTTAAACAGCGGCAATCAGCCCCAGCATTTT. This translates into CASSLNSGNQPQHF.

This clonotype was observed a handful of times. This chain links TRBV7-9 with TRBJ2-1; 9 positions match TRBD2. Trimming cost V 5 bases and J 8 bases; bases outside gene matches: 13. Germline CDR1 reads SEHNR; CDR2 reads FQNEAQ (reference sequence). CDR3 length: 16 residues. Here the CDR3 reads CASSSRGGRAVYEQFF. In DNA, the CDR3 is TGTGCCAGCAGCAGCCGCGGCGGGAGGGCCGTATATGAGCAGTTCTTC.

For the CDR3, the DNA is TGCAGTGCTAGAGTTCCAGGGAGGAACACTGAAGCTTTCTTT. Residues: CSARVPGRNTEAFF. This rearrangement joins TRBV20-1 to TRBJ1-1; weak D call: TRBD1 (5 bases). Germline CDR1 DFQATT, CDR2 SNEGSKA (reference sequence). V dropped 1 base and J dropped 1 base, with 10 bases sitting between them. The length of the CDR3 is 14 residues.

This clonotype was recorded a few times. This rearrangement joins TRBV10-1 to TRBJ2-1, with 8 bases lining up with TRBD2. CDR3 length: 14 amino acids. The germline V gene has CDR1 WNHNN and CDR2 SYGVQD (reference sequence). J lost 8 bases, V lost 4 bases, and 7 bases had no gene match. CDR3 sequence: CASSAGGKMDEQFF. CDR3 nucleotides: TGCGCCAGCAGTGCGGGAGGGAAAATGGATGAGCAGTTCTTC.

V usage is TRBV20-1 and J usage is TRBJ2-2; D is undetermined. The CDR3 loop spans 15 amino acids. Germline V gives CDR1 DFQATT, CDR2 SNEGSKA (reference sequence). The ends were cut back, 2 bases at V and 6 bases at J, with 16 bases in the middle. The CDR3 here is CSARLMPESAGELFF. The CDR3 DNA sequence: TGCAGTGCTAGACTAATGCCGGAGTCCGCCGGGGAGCTGTTTTTT.

This chain uses TRBV2 with TRBJ2-2, with a tentative D call TRBD1 (5 bases). The germline V gene encodes CDR1 SNHLY and CDR2 FYNNEI. V was pared by 1 base and J by 5 bases, with 8 bases between. The CDR3 loop spans 14 amino acids. CDR3 nucleotide sequence: TGTGCCAGCAGTGAAGGCAGGGCGACCGGGGAGCTGTTTTTT. Translation: CASSEGRATGELFF.

A few counts support this clonotype. The chain couples TRBV2 to TRBJ2-3; 7 bases fit TRBD2. This CDR3 spans 13 amino acids. Germline V gene data show CDR1 as SNHLY and CDR2 as FYNNEI. J lost 3 bases, V lost 4 bases, and 1 base had no gene match. In DNA form, the CDR3 reads TGTGCCAGCAGTGGACTAGCAACAGATACGCAGTATTTT. As protein: CASSGLATDTQYF.

This clonotype was recorded only once. One junction end does not reproduce the germline sequence, and a read error may be involved. The CDR3 here is CATGENVFGEQFF. DNA of the CDR3: TGTGCCACCGGTGAAAATGTTTTCGGTGAGCAGTTCTTC. This sequence joins TRBV24-1 and TRBJ2-1; D not resolved. Germline values: CDR1 KGHDR, CDR2 SFDVKD. This CDR3 spans 13 amino acids.

This clonotype has at least ten counts. The chain employs TRBV11-2 and TRBJ2-2; D call uncertain. The CDR3 is 14 residues long. From germline, CDR1 is SGHAT and CDR2 FQNNGV. The V gene lost 4 bases and the J gene lost 4 bases, with 10 bases spanning the gap. Here the CDR3 reads CASSWARTTGELFF. The CDR3 DNA sequence: TGTGCCAGCAGCTGGGCCAGGACCACCGGGGAGCTGTTTTTT.

This clonotype has only a few counts. The genes are TRBV18 and TRBJ1-1; no firm D call. This CDR3 contains 14 residues. The V end lost 2 bases, the J end lost 1 base, and 8 bases lay between the germline ends. CDR1 KGHSH and CDR2 LQKENI come from the germline V gene. The CDR3 DNA is TGTGCCAGCTCACCAGTGGCTGCGAACACTGAAGCTTTCTTT. Its translation: CASSPVAANTEAFF.

CDR3 amino acids: CASSLEVGSSYNEQFF. CDR3 sequence (DNA): TGTGCCAGCAGCTTGGAGGTGGGGAGCTCCTACAATGAGCAGTTCTTC. The genes are TRBV5-6 and TRBJ2-1; maybe TRBD2 (5 bases). In germline, CDR1 is SGHDT, CDR2 YYEEEE. The CDR3 has 16 amino acids. V was trimmed by 0 bases and J by 0 bases, leaving 10 bases between them.

This clonotype was counted only a few times. The chain has TRBV12-3 or TRBV12-4 and TRBJ2-1; 9 bases are a match to TRBD2. Unmatched junction bases numbered 6, after V lost 0 bases and J lost 6 bases. The CDR3 extends over 16 amino acids. CDR3 nucleotide sequence: TGTGCCAGCAGTTTAGCCTCGGGACTAGCCCTCAATGAGCAGTTCTTC. Its protein product is CASSLASGLALNEQFF.

This clonotype ranks as medium-sized (0.01 to 0.1%). The gene calls are TRBV29-1 and TRBJ2-7; the match to TRBD2 covers 14 bases. CDR1 SQVTM and CDR2 ANQGSEA come from the germline V gene. V lost 5 bases to trimming and J lost 5 bases; unmatched junction nucleotides: 11. The CDR3 has 16 residues. The CDR3 is CSVLRLAGGLSDEQYF. CDR3 in DNA: TGCAGCGTTCTTCGACTAGCGGGAGGGCTAAGCGACGAGCAGTACTTC.

Ten or more counts support this clonotype. V and J are TRBV11-2 and TRBJ1-1; possibly TRBD1 for D (5 bases). The length of the CDR3 is 13 residues. V shed 5 bases and J shed 3 bases, with 10 bases lying between them. Germline assignment: CDR1 SGHAT and CDR2 FQNNGV. CDR3 sequence reads: CASSPGRHTEAFF. DNA of the CDR3: TGTGCCAGCAGCCCGGGACGGCACACTGAAGCTTTCTTT.

This rearrangement joins TRBV10-3 to TRBJ2-3; possibly TRBD1 or TRBD2 for D (7 bases each). Germline V lookup: CDR1 ENHRY, CDR2 SYGVKD. CDR3 length: 14 residues. The germline V and J ends were trimmed by 6 bases and 1 base, with 11 bases remaining between them. As DNA, the CDR3 is TGTGCCATCAGGGGAGGGACAGGCACAGATACGCAGTATTTT. Amino acids: CAIRGGTGTDTQYF.

The chain uses TRBV5-6 and TRBJ2-1, with 8 positions matching TRBD2. The CDR3 has 16 residues. Unmatched junction bases numbered 12, after V lost 2 bases and J lost 8 bases. Germline CDR1 and CDR2: SGHDT and YYEEEE. CDR3 amino acids: CASSFRRAGEVDEQFF. The CDR3 DNA reads TGTGCCAGCAGCTTCCGCCGAGCGGGGGAAGTCGATGAGCAGTTCTTC.

The chain couples TRBV7-2 to TRBJ2-3; 9 bases are a match to TRBD1. The germline CDR1 and CDR2 sequences are SGHTA and FQGNSA. V lost 4 bases to trimming and J lost 0 bases; unmatched junction nucleotides: 5. This CDR3 has 16 residues. CDR3 nucleotides: TGTGCCAGCAGCTCCCGGACAGGGGTTAGCACAGATACGCAGTATTTT. Translated: CASSSRTGVSTDTQYF. Based on the CDR3 plus reference TRBV7-2 and TRBJ2-3, the full variable domain is GAGVSQSPSNKVTEKGKDVELRCDPISGHTALYWYRQSLGQGLEFLIYFQGNSAPDKSGLPSDRFSAERTGGSVSTLTIQRTQQEDSAVYLCASSSRTGVSTDTQYFGPGTRLTVL.

The chain carries TRBV10-1 and TRBJ1-3; TRBD1 is a possible D gene (5 bases). Germline lookup yields CDR1 WNHNN and CDR2 SYGVQD (reference sequence). The V gene lost 2 bases and the J gene lost 4 bases, with 21 bases spanning the gap. The CDR3 covers 18 residues. DNA of the CDR3: TGCGCCAGCAGTGAGCCAGACAGACCCGCGGAAAAAGGAAACACCATATATTTT. Protein product: CASSEPDRPAEKGNTIYF.

The chain links TRBV3-1 to TRBJ2-1; 7 bases are a match to TRBD2. This CDR3 has 16 residues. Losses at the gene ends were 4 bases for V and 3 bases for J; bases not matched to a gene: 9. Germline V lookup: CDR1 LGHDT, CDR2 YNNKEL (reference sequence). CDR3 DNA: TGTGCCAGCAGCCCAGGGAGGGGCGAGCTCTACAATGAGCAGTTCTTC. It translates to CASSPGRGELYNEQFF.

This clonotype was observed a few times. The chain carries TRBV2 and TRBJ1-4, with D unclear. The CDR3 extends over 16 amino acids. Germline CDR1 is SNHLY and CDR2 is FYNNEI. V was pared by 5 bases and J by 0 bases, with 13 bases between. The CDR3 spells CASSFSGIATNEKLFF. CDR3 in DNA: TGTGCCAGCAGTTTTTCTGGAATTGCAACTAATGAAAAACTGTTTTTT. The full variable domain, with the rest looked up from reference TRBV2 and TRBJ1-4, is EPEVTQTPSHQVTQMGQEVILRCVPISNHLYFYWYRQILGQKVEFLVSFYNNEISEKSEIFDDQFSVERPDGSNFTLKIRSTKLEDSAMYFCASSFSGIATNEKLFFGSGTQLSVL.

In its sample, this clonotype was seen a few times. Written as DNA, the CDR3 is TGTGCCAGCAGTTTTCAGGGGAGCGATTTCAAAAACATTCAGTACTTC. This codes for CASSFQGSDFKNIQYF. This chain links TRBV12-3 or TRBV12-4 with TRBJ2-4, with D possibly being TRBD1 (6 bases). This CDR3 region has 16 residues. Trimming left V 3 bases short and J 3 bases short, with 15 bases between.